This TCR beta chain stems from a study of naive and memory T cell subsets. V shed 2 bases, J shed 5 bases, and the junction held 4 bases outside the gene matches. Germline CDR1 DFQATT, CDR2 SNEGSKA (reference sequence). CDR3 length equals 14 residues. Both TRBC1 and TRBC2 were covered by a beta constant-region primer of two equimolar oligonucleotides. The ligated cDNA underwent four PCR rounds using SP2 and nested alpha and beta constant-region primers. TCRdb itself ran the UMI-ligation and nested PCR reads through MiXCR, one entry per CDR3 protein. The top ten hold around 0.92% of the sample, which has over 100,000 distinct CDR3 sequences, just over 35% seen once.

This TCR came from a human donor in good health. The chain couples TRBV20-1 to TRBJ2-2; 8 nucleotides match TRBD2. Sequenced input: central memory CD4+ T cells from blood. Here the CDR3 DNA reads TGCAGTGCTAGAACGGGAGGGAGGACCGGGGAGCTGTTTTTT. Its protein product is CSARTGGRTGELFF.